The next 14 T cell receptor beta chains were all read from a single sample in a study of control samples from healthy donors and cancer patients. Data came from immunoSEQ multiplex PCR; TCRdb stores just in-frame clones and leaves some out. The sample shows around 57,000 clones, around 93% of them seen only once. The source material was PBMCs. The source of these receptors is a man aged 25 to 45 with colorectal cancer.

This clone was seen once. The chain is built from TRBV7-9 and TRBJ1-1; D is possibly TRBD1 (6 bases). The V end was cut by 5 bases, the J end by 9 bases, with 16 bases between. Germline CDR1 is SEHNR and CDR2 is FQNEAQ (reference sequence). This CDR3 has 13 residues. The CDR3 loop reads CASSPSDRSQAFF. The CDR3 DNA reads as TGTGCCAGCAGCCCGTCAGACAGGTCCCAAGCTTTCTTT.

The chain has TRBV7-2 and TRBJ2-3, with TRBD2 identical over 9 bases. V trimming: 5 bases; J trimming: 2 bases; junction bases outside the gene matches: 8. Looked up from germline, CDR1 is SGHTA and CDR2 is FQGNSA. CDR3 size: 16 residues. The CDR3 here is CASSPPSGVLTDTQYF. As DNA, the CDR3 is TGTGCCAGCAGCCCACCTAGCGGGGTACTCACAGATACGCAGTATTTT.

This clone came up a few times. The V gene is TRBV5-4, the J gene TRBJ1-1, with unresolved D. Germline V gene sequence: CDR1 SGHNT, CDR2 YYREEE (reference sequence). The CDR3 extends over 15 amino acids. V was shortened by 0 bases and J by 6 bases, with 15 bases between the two germline ends. CDR3 residues: CASSLDTRPGAEAFF. DNA of the CDR3: TGTGCCAGCAGCTTGGATACCAGACCTGGGGCTGAAGCTTTCTTT.

The J gene is TRBJ1-4, the V gene TRBV7-9; 8 bases align to TRBD1. With 1 base clipped from V and 7 bases from J, the junction kept 5 bases outside the gene matches. The CDR3 loop spans 15 amino acids. CDR1 is SEHNR and CDR2 is FQNEAQ in the germline V gene (reference sequence). The CDR3 nucleotides read TGTGCCAGCAGCTTAGTTTTGACAGGGGCTGAAAAACTGTTTTTT. Protein product: CASSLVLTGAEKLFF.

This clone was recorded once. V and J are TRBV5-4 and TRBJ2-3, with TRBD2 as a possible D gene (6 bases). The CDR3 loop spans 13 amino acids. Germline V CDR1 and CDR2: SGHNT, YYREEE (reference sequence). Trimming removed 3 bases from V and 3 bases from J, with 8 bases in between. In DNA form, the CDR3 reads TGTGCCAGCAGCTCCGGGGGTACAGATACGCAGTATTTT. Residues: CASSSGGTDTQYF.

The chain links TRBV19 to TRBJ2-7; possible D gene TRBD1, 5 bases. Germline assignment: CDR1 LNHDA and CDR2 SQIVND (reference sequence). V lost 4 bases and J lost 2, with 12 bases in between. This CDR3 has 14 amino acids. The CDR3 region has the DNA TGTGCCAGTAGTACCGGACACCAGACCTACGAGCAGTACTTC. Its translation is CASSTGHQTYEQYF.

V is TRBV9 and J is TRBJ2-2, with 7 positions matching TRBD1. Germline-derived CDR1 and CDR2 are SGDLS and YYNGEE. The CDR3 sequence is 14 residues long. Unmatched junction bases numbered 4, after V lost 7 bases and J lost 1 base. The CDR3 loop reads CASGGQLNTGELFF. Written as DNA, the CDR3 is TGTGCCAGCGGGGGACAGTTGAACACCGGGGAGCTGTTTTTT.

This chain connects TRBV9 to TRBJ1-6; the match to TRBD1 covers 9 bases. The V and J ends lost 5 bases and 7 bases, in that order; junction bases with no gene match: 7. CDR1 is SGDLS and CDR2 is YYNGEE in the germline V gene. The CDR3 has 15 amino acids. The CDR3 DNA reads as TGTGCCAGCAGGCCGGCAGACAGGGGGAATTCACCCCTCCACTTT. Translating gives CASRPADRGNSPLHF.

The chain employs TRBV3-1 (or the pseudogene TRBV3-2) and TRBJ2-6; TRBD2 might be the D (6 bases). V lost 1 base and J lost 6, with 16 bases in between. The germline gives CDR1 LGHDT, CDR2 YNNKEL (reference sequence). The CDR3 runs 17 residues. The CDR3 DNA is TGTGCCAGCAGCCAAGGCACGGGGGAAATTTTGGCCAACGTCCTGACTTTC. It is translated as CASSQGTGEILANVLTF.

The V and J genes are TRBV5-4 and TRBJ2-5; the match to TRBD2 covers 14 bases. V gave up 3 bases and J gave up 3 bases; unmatched junction bases: 10. The germline CDR1 and CDR2 sequences are SGHNT and YYREEE (reference sequence). The CDR3 is 18 amino acids. The CDR3 reads CASSSIGVGLAGEETQYF. For the CDR3, the DNA is TGTGCCAGCAGCTCAATAGGGGTGGGACTAGCGGGGGAAGAGACCCAGTACTTC.

The V gene is TRBV6-2 or TRBV6-3, the J gene TRBJ1-1; D might be TRBD1 (5 bases). V was cut by 5 bases and J by 1 base, with 11 bases left in between. In germline, CDR1 is MNHEY, CDR2 SVGEGT. The CDR3 is 14 residues long. CDR3 sequence reads: CASSRDLRNTEAFF. As DNA, the CDR3 is TGTGCCAGCAGTAGGGACCTGAGGAACACTGAAGCTTTCTTT.

The V and J genes are TRBV6-5 and TRBJ1-2; D not resolved. With 5 bases removed from V and 2 bases from J, the gap between germline ends came to 9 bases. Germline V CDR1 and CDR2: MNHEY, SVGAGI. This CDR3 region has 13 residues. The CDR3 DNA sequence: TGTGCCAGCAGTCCGGACTCAAACTATGGCTACACCTTC. Translated, it gives CASSPDSNYGYTF.

The chain links TRBV5-1 to TRBJ2-5; TRBD2 agrees at 16 bases. J gave up 5 bases and V 4 bases, and 5 bases lay outside the gene matches. Germline V gives CDR1 SGHRS, CDR2 YFSETQ. The CDR3 length is 16 residues. The CDR3 spells CASSPGTSGGAETQYF. The CDR3 nucleotides are TGCGCCAGCAGCCCTGGGACTAGCGGGGGGGCTGAGACCCAGTACTTC.

The chain recombines TRBV11-2 with TRBJ1-1, with D tentatively TRBD1 (6 bases). The germline gives CDR1 SGHAT, CDR2 FQNNGV. V was pared by 5 bases and J by 0 bases, with 13 bases between. The CDR3 totals 15 residues. CDR3 residues: CASSPQGHLNTEAFF. The CDR3 DNA reads as TGTGCCAGCAGCCCCCAGGGGCACCTGAACACTGAAGCTTTCTTT.